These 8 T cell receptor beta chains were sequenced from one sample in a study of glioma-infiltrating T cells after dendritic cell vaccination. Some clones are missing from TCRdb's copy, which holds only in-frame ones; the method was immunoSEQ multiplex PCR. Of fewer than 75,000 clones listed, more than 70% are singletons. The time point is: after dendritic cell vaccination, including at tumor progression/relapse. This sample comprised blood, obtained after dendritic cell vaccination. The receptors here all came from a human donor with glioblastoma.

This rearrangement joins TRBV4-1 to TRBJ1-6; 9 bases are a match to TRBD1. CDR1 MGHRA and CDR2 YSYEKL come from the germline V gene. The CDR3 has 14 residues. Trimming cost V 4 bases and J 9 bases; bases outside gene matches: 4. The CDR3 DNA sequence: TGCGCCAGCAGCCCCCGGACAGGGGTTTCACCCCTCCACTTT. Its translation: CASSPRTGVSPLHF.

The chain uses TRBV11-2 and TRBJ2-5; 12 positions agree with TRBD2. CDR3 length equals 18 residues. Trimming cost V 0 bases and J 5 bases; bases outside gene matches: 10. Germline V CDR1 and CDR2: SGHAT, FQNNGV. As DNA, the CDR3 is TGTGCCAGCAGCTTAGAGGTTATTGGACTAGCGGGGTCGGAGACCCAGTACTTC. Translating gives CASSLEVIGLAGSETQYF.

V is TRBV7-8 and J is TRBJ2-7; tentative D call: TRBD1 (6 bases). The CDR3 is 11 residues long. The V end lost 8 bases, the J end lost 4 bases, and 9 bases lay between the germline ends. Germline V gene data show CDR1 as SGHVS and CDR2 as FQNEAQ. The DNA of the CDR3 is TGTGCCAGCGGGGGACATTACGAGCAGTACTTC. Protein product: CASGGHYEQYF.

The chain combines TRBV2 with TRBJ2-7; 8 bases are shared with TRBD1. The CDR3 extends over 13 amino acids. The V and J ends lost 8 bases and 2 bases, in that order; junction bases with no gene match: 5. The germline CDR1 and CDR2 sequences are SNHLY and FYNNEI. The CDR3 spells CASVGQGTYEQYF. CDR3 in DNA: TGTGCCAGCGTTGGACAGGGTACCTACGAGCAGTACTTC. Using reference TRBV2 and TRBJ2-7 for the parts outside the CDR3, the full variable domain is EPEVTQTPSHQVTQMGQEVILRCVPISNHLYFYWYRQILGQKVEFLVSFYNNEISEKSEIFDDQFSVERPDGSNFTLKIRSTKLEDSAMYFCASVGQGTYEQYFGPGTRLTVT.

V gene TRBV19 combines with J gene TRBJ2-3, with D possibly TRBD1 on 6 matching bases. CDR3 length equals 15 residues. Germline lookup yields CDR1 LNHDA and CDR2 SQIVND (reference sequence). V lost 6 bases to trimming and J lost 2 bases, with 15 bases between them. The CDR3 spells CASRLGGTDTDTQYF. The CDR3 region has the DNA TGTGCCAGTAGACTAGGGGGTACTGACACAGATACGCAGTATTTT.

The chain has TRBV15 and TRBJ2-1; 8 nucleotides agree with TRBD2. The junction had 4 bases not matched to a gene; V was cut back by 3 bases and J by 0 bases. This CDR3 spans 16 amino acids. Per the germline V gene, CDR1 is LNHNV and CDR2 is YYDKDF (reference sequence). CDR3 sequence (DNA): TGTGCCACCAGCAGGAAGCGGGGGCACTCCTACAATGAGCAGTTCTTC. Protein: CATSRKRGHSYNEQFF.

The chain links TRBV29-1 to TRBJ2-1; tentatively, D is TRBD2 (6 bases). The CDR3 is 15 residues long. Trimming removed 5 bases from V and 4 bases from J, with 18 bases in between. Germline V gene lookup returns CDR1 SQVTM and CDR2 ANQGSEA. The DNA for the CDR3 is TGCAGCGTTAGAAACCGGGACTTAAGTTACAATGAGCAGTTCTTC. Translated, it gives CSVRNRDLSYNEQFF.

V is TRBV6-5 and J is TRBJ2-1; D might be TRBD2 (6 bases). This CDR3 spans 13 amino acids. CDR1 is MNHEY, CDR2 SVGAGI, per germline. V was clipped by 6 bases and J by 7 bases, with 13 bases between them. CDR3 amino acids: CASSPRAGNEQFF. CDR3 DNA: TGTGCCAGCAGCCCGAGGGCGGGGAATGAGCAGTTCTTC.